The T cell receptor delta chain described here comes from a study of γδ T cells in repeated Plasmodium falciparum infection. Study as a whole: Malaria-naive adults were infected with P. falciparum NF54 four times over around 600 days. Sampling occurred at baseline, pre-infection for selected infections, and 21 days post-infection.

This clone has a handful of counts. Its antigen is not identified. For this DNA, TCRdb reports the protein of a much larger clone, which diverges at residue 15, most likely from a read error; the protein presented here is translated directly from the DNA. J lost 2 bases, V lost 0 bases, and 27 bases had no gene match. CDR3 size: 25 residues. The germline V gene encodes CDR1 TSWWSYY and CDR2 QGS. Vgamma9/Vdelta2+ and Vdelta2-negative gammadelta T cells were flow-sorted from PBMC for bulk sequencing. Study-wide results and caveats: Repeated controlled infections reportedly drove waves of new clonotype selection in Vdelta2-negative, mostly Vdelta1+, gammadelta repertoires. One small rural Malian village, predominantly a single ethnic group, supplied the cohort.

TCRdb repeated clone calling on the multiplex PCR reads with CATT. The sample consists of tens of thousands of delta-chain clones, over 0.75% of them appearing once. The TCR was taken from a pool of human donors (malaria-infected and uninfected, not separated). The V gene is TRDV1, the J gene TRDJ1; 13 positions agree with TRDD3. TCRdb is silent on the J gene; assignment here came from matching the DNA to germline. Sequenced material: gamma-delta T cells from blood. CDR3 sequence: CALGELWSSYVGQAHWGIRTDKLIF. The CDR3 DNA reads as TGTGCTCTTGGGGAACTTTGGTCTTCCTACGTAGGGCAGGCGCACTGGGGGATACGGACCGATAAACTCATCTTT.